This entry lists 17 T cell receptor beta chains sequenced from one sample in a study of breast tumors, draining lymph nodes, adjacent tissues. Axillary draining lymph nodes of breast cancer patients supplied the node samples. A single record per CDR3 protein comes from TCRdb applying MiXCR to the multiplex PCR reads. Of roughly 130,000 distinct CDR3 sequences in the sample, just under 20% were seen once. The sample consisted of axillary lymph node tissue. The source is a female donor with breast cancer. Some clones in this sample may be carry-over from other donors' samples.

There are many counts of this clonotype. The DNA of the CDR3 is TGTGCCAGCAGTTACATTGGAAGGGCCAATCAGCCCCAGCATTTT. Protein sequence: CASSYIGRANQPQHF. The rearrangement links TRBV6-6 to TRBJ1-5, with unresolved D. The CDR3 length is 15 residues. V dropped 2 bases and J dropped 3 bases, with 11 bases sitting between them. Germline CDR1 MNHNY, CDR2 SVGAGI (reference sequence).

As regards this clonotype: A read error may be the cause here, since a much bigger clone is one base away. V is TRBV27 and J is TRBJ2-7; D perhaps matches TRBD2 (6 bases). The CDR3 is 15 amino acids. Germline assignment: CDR1 MNHEY and CDR2 SMNVEV (reference sequence). This CDR3 is CASSPLRERAYERYF. CDR3 sequence (DNA): TGTGCCAGCAGTCCCCTCCGGGAGCGGGCCTACGAGCGGTACTTC.

To note about this clonotype: A much larger clone is a single base away; this may be a read error. V is TRBV10-3 and J is TRBJ2-2, with 9 bases lining up with TRBD1. Germline V gene sequence: CDR1 ENHRY, CDR2 SYGVKD. This CDR3 region has 13 residues. The CDR3 spells CASRQGDTGELLF. CDR3 sequence (DNA): TGTGCCTCTAGACAGGGGGACACCGGGGAGCTGCTTTTT.

This clonotype was detected once. No DNA is shown, since the ends of the CDR3 on it are uncertain; the CDR3 is the one TCRdb lists. The CDR3 region is CASSRVDRYEQYFGPGTIYF. The chain couples TRBV28 to TRBJ1-3. The CDR3 is 20 residues long, ends included. Germline values: CDR1 MDHEN, CDR2 SYDVKM.

The chain joins TRBV6-1 to TRBJ2-1; 8 nucleotides agree with TRBD2. V was clipped by 3 bases and J by 1 base; unmatched bases: 8. This CDR3 comprises 17 residues. Germline lookup yields CDR1 MNHNS and CDR2 SASEGT. Here the CDR3 reads CASSDTGGPVSYNEQFF. The CDR3, as DNA: TGTGCCAGCAGTGACACGGGAGGGCCCGTTTCCTACAATGAGCAGTTCTTC.

There are many counts of this clonotype. This chain uses TRBV12-3 or TRBV12-4 with TRBJ2-5; D ambiguous. The CDR3 has 12 residues. Deletions cut 4 bases from V and 8 bases from J, with 11 bases between. The CDR3 nucleotides read TGTGCCAGCAGTTCTGGTGCCCGCACCCAGTACTTC. This codes for CASSSGARTQYF.

There are many counts of this clonotype. This chain links TRBV20-1 with TRBJ2-7; 8 positions match TRBD2. CDR3 length: 16 residues. J was trimmed by 4 bases and V by 5 bases; bases with no gene match: 16. The germline CDR1 and CDR2 sequences are DFQATT and SNEGSKA (reference sequence). CDR3 protein: CSASPSGRALQYEQYF. The CDR3 bases are TGCAGTGCTTCCCCCTCCGGGAGGGCCCTCCAGTACGAGCAGTACTTC.

This clonotype was observed at least ten times. The chain recombines TRBV9 with TRBJ2-1; TRBD2 matches at 8 bases. Germline-derived CDR1 and CDR2 are SGDLS and YYNGEE. Losses at the gene ends were 0 bases for V and 6 bases for J; bases not matched to a gene: 2. CDR3 length: 14 residues. CDR3 residues: CASSVAGGLNEQFF. The CDR3 DNA reads as TGTGCCAGCAGCGTAGCGGGGGGGCTCAATGAGCAGTTCTTC.

This sequence joins TRBV18 and TRBJ1-4; 8 nucleotides align to TRBD1. Germline V gene sequence: CDR1 KGHSH, CDR2 LQKENI. Losses at the gene ends were 5 bases for V and 5 bases for J; bases not matched to a gene: 10. The CDR3 is 16 amino acids. CDR3 bases: TGTGCCAGCTCAACTGGACAGGGAAGGGACAATGAAAAACTGTTTTTT. This codes for CASSTGQGRDNEKLFF.

This clonotype was seen at least ten times. The gene calls are TRBV7-2 and TRBJ2-3; a weak D match, TRBD1 (5 bases). V was cut by 3 bases and J by 0 bases, with 10 bases left in between. Germline lookup yields CDR1 SGHTA and CDR2 FQGNSA. The CDR3 loop spans 15 amino acids. The CDR3, as DNA: TGTGCCAGCAGCTTCCGACAGCCTAGCACAGATACGCAGTATTTT. Its protein is CASSFRQPSTDTQYF.

This clonotype was observed many times. The V call is TRBV5-1, the J call TRBJ2-6, with a possible D match to TRBD2 (5 bases). This CDR3 spans 17 amino acids. Germline-derived CDR1 and CDR2 are SGHRS and YFSETQ. The V gene lost 2 bases and the J gene lost 0 bases, with 12 bases spanning the gap. CDR3: CASSFGGFLSGANVLTF. Written as DNA, the CDR3 is TGCGCCAGCAGCTTCGGAGGTTTCCTCTCTGGGGCCAACGTCCTGACTTTC.

This clonotype was observed many times. This chain uses TRBV2 with TRBJ1-6; no clear D gene. The CDR3 is 13 amino acids. Trimming pared 6 bases from V and 11 bases from J, leaving 14 bases between. The germline V gene encodes CDR1 SNHLY and CDR2 FYNNEI. CDR3 sequence (DNA): TGTGCCAGCAGGGGCGACTACCTTACACCCCTCCACTTT. Its translation: CASRGDYLTPLHF.

A remark on this clonotype: A much bigger clone sits one base away, suggesting this may be a read error. The J gene is TRBJ2-2, the V gene TRBV29-1, with TRBD2 matching 9 bases. The CDR3 totals 14 residues. Germline V lookup: CDR1 SQVTM, CDR2 ANQGSEA. After removal of 7 bases from V and 6 bases from J, the junction contained 9 bases not matched to a gene. CDR3 loop: CSAVGGRASGELFF. For the CDR3, the DNA is TGCAGCGCTGTGGGCGGGAGGGCTTCCGGGGAGCTGTTTTTT.

At least ten counts were recorded for this clonotype. This chain joins TRBV20-1 and TRBJ2-1; D possibly corresponds to TRBD2 (6 bases). Trimming removed 1 base from V and 7 bases from J, with 17 bases in between. CDR1 DFQATT and CDR2 SNEGSKA come from the germline V gene (reference sequence). This CDR3 comprises 15 residues. CDR3 region: CSARARSRAGNEQFF. In nucleotides, the CDR3 is TGCAGTGCTAGAGCACGGTCGAGGGCGGGAAATGAGCAGTTCTTC.

On this clonotype itself: A much larger clonotype is one base distant, so this may be a read error. CDR3 region: CASSSGQWGEQLF. CDR3 coding DNA: TGTGCCAGCAGCTCGGGACAGTGGGGTGAGCAGCTCTTC. The chain employs TRBV11-3 and TRBJ2-1; 7 positions agree with TRBD1. The CDR3 consists of 13 residues. Germline V gene sequence: CDR1 SGHNT, CDR2 YENEEA. Filled out from reference TRBV11-3 and TRBJ2-1, the complete variable domain reads EAGVVQSPRYKIIEKKQPVAFWCNPISGHNTLYWYLQNLGQGPELLIRYENEEAVDDSQLPKDRFSAERLKGVDSTLKIQPAELGDSAVYLCASSSGQWGEQLFGPGTRLTVL.

At least ten counts were recorded for this clonotype. The chain uses TRBV13 and TRBJ1-6; 11 bases match TRBD1. Germline V gene lookup returns CDR1 PRHDT and CDR2 FYEKMQ (reference sequence). V gave up 4 bases and J gave up 14 bases; unmatched junction bases: 16. CDR3 length equals 17 residues. CDR3 nucleotide sequence: TGTGCCAGCAGCTCGCCGGACAGGGGGCGGAAATTTGGGGCCCTCCACTTT. Translation gives CASSSPDRGRKFGALHF.

Concerning this clonotype itself: A clone one base away is much larger, so this may be a read error. J is TRBJ1-2 and V is TRBV24-1; D is ambiguous. Germline V gene lookup returns CDR1 KGHDR and CDR2 SFDVKD. This CDR3 has 13 residues. V was trimmed by 7 bases and J by 8 bases, leaving 16 bases between them. CDR3 sequence reads: CATRDALRKGYTF. The CDR3 DNA reads as TGTGCCACCAGGGATGCGTTAAGGAAGGGCTACACCTTC.